The 19 T cell receptor beta chains presented below share a single source sample, sequenced in a study of T cell repertoires and leukemia-associated antigens. What these receptors recognize is not known. One entry per CDR3 protein results from TCRdb running MiXCR on the 5' RACE reads. The data contain roughly 12,000 distinct CDR3 sequences, about two fifths of them singletons. Material for sequencing was CD3+ T cells sorted from blood and cultured. Source of these receptors: a female donor in good health.

The chain carries TRBV10-3 and TRBJ1-1; D call uncertain. The CDR3 contains 14 residues. CDR1 and CDR2 from the germline V gene are ENHRY and SYGVKD. Deletions cut 4 bases from V and 6 bases from J, with 15 bases between. The CDR3 region has the DNA TGTGCCATCAGTGTCCTCGGGAGTCCGGCTGAAGCTTTCTTT. Translation gives CAISVLGSPAEAFF.

This clonotype was detected only once. The chain uses TRBV3-1 and TRBJ1-1, with a tentative D call TRBD1 (6 bases). The CDR3 is 15 residues long. CDR1 is LGHDT, CDR2 YNNKEL, per germline (reference sequence). V lost 0 bases to trimming and J lost 4 bases, with 12 bases between them. The CDR3: CASSQDLVGGTEAFF. As DNA, the CDR3 is TGTGCCAGCAGCCAAGATCTAGTAGGGGGCACTGAAGCTTTCTTT.

This clonotype was observed at least ten times. The rearrangement uses TRBV30 and TRBJ1-5; possible D gene TRBD1, 5 bases. V was shortened by 0 bases and J by 0 bases, with 24 bases between the two germline ends. Germline CDR1 reads GTSNPN; CDR2 reads SVGIG (reference sequence). The CDR3 covers 20 residues. Here the CDR3 DNA reads TGTGCCTGGAGTGTACGGAGTTTTAGGGGCCCCAACTCTAGCAATCAGCCCCAGCATTTT. Protein: CAWSVRSFRGPNSSNQPQHF.

This clonotype qualifies as medium-sized. The rearrangement uses TRBV3-1 and TRBJ1-6; TRBD1 is a possible D gene (5 bases). Germline V gene lookup returns CDR1 LGHDT and CDR2 YNNKEL (reference sequence). The CDR3 contains 14 residues. Trimming removed 2 bases from V and 9 bases from J, with 11 bases in between. The CDR3 reads CASSQQGRSSPLHF. CDR3 nucleotides: TGTGCCAGCAGCCAACAGGGTAGGAGTTCACCCCTCCACTTT.

This clonotype was seen at least ten times. The J gene is TRBJ2-7, the V gene TRBV7-9; D uncertain. This CDR3 spans 12 amino acids. Germline V gene sequence: CDR1 SEHNR, CDR2 FQNEAQ (reference sequence). V was shortened by 5 bases and J by 3 bases, with 8 bases between the two germline ends. CDR3 amino acids: CASSTTNYEQYF. The CDR3 DNA reads as TGTGCCAGCAGCACTACCAACTACGAGCAGTACTTC.

J is TRBJ2-1 and V is TRBV5-1, with a possible D match to TRBD2 (5 bases). Germline CDR1 SGHRS, CDR2 YFSETQ. The CDR3 is made up of 15 amino acids. V was pared by 4 bases and J by 2 bases, with 13 bases between. CDR3 nucleotides: TGCGCCAGCAGCCCGGGGTCCTCAACCTACAATGAGCAGTTCTTC. Residues: CASSPGSSTYNEQFF.

This clonotype has a count of ten or more. The V call is TRBV7-9, the J call TRBJ2-3, with 8 positions matching TRBD2. The junction had 7 bases not matched to a gene; V was cut back by 1 base and J by 1 base. CDR3 size: 17 residues. The germline V gene has CDR1 SEHNR and CDR2 FQNEAQ (reference sequence). This chain's CDR3 is CASSLVGSGTGTDTQYF. CDR3 sequence (DNA): TGTGCCAGCAGCTTAGTAGGTAGCGGGACTGGCACAGATACGCAGTATTTT. Complete variable domain (other parts from reference TRBV7-9 and TRBJ2-3): DTGVSQNPRHKITKRGQNVTFRCDPISEHNRLYWYRQTLGQGPEFLTYFQNEAQLEKSRLLSDRFSAERPKGSFSTLEIQRTEQGDSAMYLCASSLVGSGTGTDTQYFGPGTRLTVL.

In its sample, this clonotype ranks as medium-sized. The rearrangement links TRBV6-1 to TRBJ2-7, with 10 bases lining up with TRBD2. The CDR3 runs to 14 residues. Germline V gene lookup returns CDR1 MNHNS and CDR2 SASEGT. J gave up 6 bases and V 7 bases, and 9 bases lay outside the gene matches. Written as DNA, the CDR3 is TGTGCCAGCACCCTCGGGGTAGCGGGAGGCGAGCAGTACTTC. Its protein is CASTLGVAGGEQYF.

This clonotype occurred a few times. The chain combines TRBV21-1 with TRBJ2-7; the table assigns TRBD1, which was not confirmed against the DNA. TRBV21-1 is annotated as a pseudogene. This CDR3 has 15 amino acids. The CDR3 loop reads CASSRGGQLTYEQYF. As DNA, the CDR3 is TGTGCCAGCAGTCGGGGGGGACAGCTTACCTACGAGCAGTACTTC.

This clonotype came up many times. A much more abundant neighbour one base away suggests this may be a read error. Without the conserved terminal phenylalanine or tryptophan, this CDR3 likely stems from a read error. V gene TRBV7-8 combines with J gene TRBJ2-3; no clear D. Deletions cut 6 bases from V and 4 bases from J, with 8 bases between. CDR1 and CDR2 (germline): SGHVS, FQNEAQ. This CDR3 contains 12 residues. The CDR3 DNA is TGTGCCAGCAGTAAGAGTTCAGATACGCAGTATGTT. This translates into CASSKSSDTQYV.

This chain links TRBV10-3 with TRBJ2-1; D is unresolved. Germline V lookup: CDR1 ENHRY, CDR2 SYGVKD. The V gene lost 6 bases and the J gene lost 9 bases, with 6 bases spanning the gap. This CDR3 is 10 amino acids long. CDR3 sequence reads: CAIRVGEQFF. The DNA of the CDR3 is TGTGCCATCAGGGTCGGTGAGCAGTTCTTC.

A few counts support this clonotype. V usage is TRBV18 and J usage is TRBJ1-1; TRBD1 matches at 12 bases. The CDR3 is made up of 16 amino acids. Germline assignment: CDR1 KGHSH and CDR2 LQKENI. V lost 6 bases, J lost 1 base, and 6 bases stayed unmatched. The CDR3 sequence is CASSLGTGGPNTEAFF. For the CDR3, the DNA is TGTGCCAGCTCGCTAGGGACAGGGGGCCCGAACACTGAAGCTTTCTTT.

There are many counts of this clonotype. For the CDR3, the DNA is TGTGCCAGCAGTTCACCGGGACGGGCGTATAATTCACCCCTCCACTTT. This translates into CASSSPGRAYNSPLHF. The V gene is TRBV27, the J gene TRBJ1-6; possibly TRBD1 for D (5 bases). Trimming pared 4 bases from V and 4 bases from J, leaving 14 bases between. The CDR3 loop spans 16 amino acids. CDR1 is MNHEY, CDR2 SMNVEV, per germline (reference sequence).

This clonotype was detected a few times. This chain joins TRBV10-3 and TRBJ2-1; 7 nucleotides agree with TRBD1. This CDR3 region has 18 residues. V shed 10 bases and J 6 bases; nucleotides not matched to a gene: 24. Germline CDR1 and CDR2: ENHRY and SYGVKD. This chain's CDR3 is CASKGNRGLVSGTNEQFF. The DNA of the CDR3 is TGTGCCAGCAAAGGGAACAGGGGTCTAGTGTCTGGAACCAATGAGCAGTTCTTC.

By proportion, this clonotype is medium-sized. The chain is built from TRBV12-3 or TRBV12-4 and TRBJ1-2; 7 bases line up with TRBD1. The J segment lost 8 bases and the V segment lost 2 bases, leaving 8 bases of the junction unmatched. This CDR3 contains 14 residues. The CDR3 loop reads CASSLRDRERGYTF. The CDR3 DNA reads as TGTGCCAGCAGTTTAAGAGACAGGGAGAGAGGCTACACCTTC.

In its sample, this clonotype is medium-sized. The genes are TRBV6-2 or TRBV6-3 and TRBJ2-3; the match to TRBD2 covers 11 bases. V lost 0 bases to trimming and J lost 4 bases; unmatched junction nucleotides: 3. Germline V CDR1 and CDR2: MNHEY, SVGEGT. The CDR3 runs 16 residues. CDR3 loop: CASSYSGTSGPDTQYF. In nucleotides, the CDR3 is TGTGCCAGCAGTTACTCGGGGACTAGCGGCCCAGATACGCAGTATTTT.

This clonotype was detected only once. Mismatch with germline at one junction end may stem from a read error. The rearrangement links TRBV18 to TRBJ2-7, with D unresolved. Germline loops: CDR1 KGHSH, CDR2 LQKENI. CDR3 length equals 14 residues. Written as DNA, the CDR3 is TGTGCCAGCCCACCCCCGGCTACCTCCTACGAGCAGTACTTC. Protein sequence: CASPPPATSYEQYF.

The sample holds one count of this clonotype. The junction and the germline gene differ at one end; a read error may be behind it. This chain uses TRBV5-3 with TRBJ2-7, with D tentatively TRBD1 (5 bases). TRBV5-3 is annotated as an ORF whose role is uncertain. The CDR3 sequence is 13 residues long. CDR3 loop: CARSCGRVYEQYF. DNA for the CDR3: TGTGCGAGAAGCTGTGGCAGGGTCTACGAGCAGTACTTC.

In its sample, this clonotype was seen a few times. Because the CDR3's place on the DNA is in doubt, the DNA is left out and the CDR3 is given as listed by TCRdb. This sequence joins TRBV11-2 and TRBJ2-1; the table's D gene call, TRBD2, was not cross checked with the DNA. Inclusive of both ends, the CDR3 amounts to 21 amino acids. CDR1 and CDR2 (germline): SGHAT, FQNNGV. CDR3 sequence: CASSFYICSALAGGQHNEQFF.